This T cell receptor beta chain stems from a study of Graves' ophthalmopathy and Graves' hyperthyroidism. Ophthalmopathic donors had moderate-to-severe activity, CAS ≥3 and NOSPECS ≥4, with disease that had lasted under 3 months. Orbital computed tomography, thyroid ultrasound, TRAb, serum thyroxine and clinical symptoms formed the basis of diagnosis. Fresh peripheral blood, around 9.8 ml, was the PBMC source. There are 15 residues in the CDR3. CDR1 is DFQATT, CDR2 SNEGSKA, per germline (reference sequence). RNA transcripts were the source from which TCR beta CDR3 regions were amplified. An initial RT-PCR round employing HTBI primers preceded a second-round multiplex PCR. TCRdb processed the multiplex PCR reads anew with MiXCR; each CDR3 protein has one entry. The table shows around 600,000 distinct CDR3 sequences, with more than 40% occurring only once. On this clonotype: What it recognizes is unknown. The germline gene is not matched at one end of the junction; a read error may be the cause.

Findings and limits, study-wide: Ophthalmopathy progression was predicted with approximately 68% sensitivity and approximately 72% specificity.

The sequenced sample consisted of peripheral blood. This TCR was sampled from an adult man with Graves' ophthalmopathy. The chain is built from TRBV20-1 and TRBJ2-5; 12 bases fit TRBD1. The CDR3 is CSASTGTGGRETKYF. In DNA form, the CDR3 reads TGCAGTGCTTCTACCGGGACAGGGGGCAGAGAGACCAAGTACTTC.